The rows below give T cell receptor beta chains drawn from one sample of a study of shared clonotypes between healthy human individuals. The table came from immunoSEQ multiplex PCR; TCRdb's copy has only in-frame clones and leaves some out. The sample consists of about 2.5 million clones, around 92% of them appearing once. The sequenced sample was naive CD4+ T cells from PBMCs. The receptors were sampled from a man between 18 and 35 years old in good health. Some clones in this sample may be carry-over from other donors' samples. Both conserved end residues are part of each CDR3. A D gene is named only where the DNA matches it firmly. Size tells how often a clone was seen (once, few, many) or the class of an expanded clone, and some rows leave it out.

size,D,J,V,DNA,CDR3
few,.,TRBJ2-5,TRBV6-6,TGTGCCAGCAGTTATATAGGGGACCCCCTAGTAACCCAGTACTTC,CASSYIGDPLVTQYF
.,.,TRBJ2-5,TRBV4-2,TGTGCCAGCAGCCAAGAAGGCGGTGAAGAGACCCAGTACTTC,CASSQEGGEETQYF
.,.,TRBJ1-1,TRBV25-1,TGTGCCAGCAAGATCGGGGGGCCGCAAACTGAAGCTTTCTTT,CASKIGGPQTEAFF
.,.,TRBJ1-1,TRBV7-9,TGTGCCAGCAGCCCCCTGTCAGAACAGGGTGTGGAAGCTTTCTTT,CASSPLSEQGVEAFF
.,.,TRBJ1-3,TRBV25-1,TGTGCCAGCAGTGAACCGGGGTCTGGAAACACCATATATTTT,CASSEPGSGNTIYF
.,.,TRBJ2-1,TRBV19,TGTGCCAGTAGCCCAGATCGGGCGTTATACAATGAGCAGTTCTTC,CASSPDRALYNEQFF
.,.,TRBJ2-1,TRBV10-2,TGCGCCAGCAGTCCCGAGATATTCCCCTACAATGAGCAGTTCTTC,CASSPEIFPYNEQFF
.,.,TRBJ2-1,TRBV7-9,TGTGCCAGCAGCTTTGGTAATGAGCAGTTCTTC,CASSFGNEQFF
.,.,TRBJ1-1,TRBV27,TGTGCCAGCAGTTTACGGGACGGCTTTGAAGCTTTCTTT,CASSLRDGFEAFF
.,.,TRBJ2-5,TRBV7-9,TGTGCCAGCAGCTTATATTTTGAGGGCCCAGCTGGAGAGACCCAGTACTTC,CASSLYFEGPAGETQYF
.,.,TRBJ1-5,TRBV6-5,TGTGCCAGCTCACCCTCGTGGGGCAATCAGCCCCAGCATTTT,CASSPSWGNQPQHF
.,.,TRBJ1-3,TRBV28,TGTGCCAGCAGTTCCCCGGAGGGCCTCGGACCTGGAAACACCATATATTTT,CASSSPEGLGPGNTIYF
few,TRBD1,TRBJ1-1,TRBV19,TGTGCCAGTAGTAAGGACAGGGGGCTTGAAGCTTTCTTT,CASSKDRGLEAFF
.,TRBD1,TRBJ1-2,TRBV27,TGTGCCAGCAGCCACAATAAAGGGACAGGGTTTGGCTACACCTTC,CASSHNKGTGFGYTF
.,.,TRBJ1-5,TRBV10-3,TGTGCCATCAGTAAAGACGGTAGCAATCAGCCCCAGCATTTT,CAISKDGSNQPQHF
once,.,TRBJ1-2,TRBV6-4,TGTGCCAGCAGTGACTCTGGGACTAACTATGGCTACACCTTC,CASSDSGTNYGYTF
.,.,TRBJ2-1,TRBV29-1,TGCAGCGTTGCATTTGTAAGCTCCTACAATGAGCAGTTCTTC,CSVAFVSSYNEQFF
.,TRBD2,TRBJ2-1,TRBV11-3,TGTGCCAGCAGCCCTCAGCGGGGGGGGTACTCAGAGCAGTTCTTC,CASSPQRGGYSEQFF
.,TRBD1,TRBJ2-3,TRBV6-1,TGTGCCAGCGCCCGGGACAGTAACACAGATACGCAGTATTTT,CASARDSNTDTQYF
.,.,TRBJ1-5,TRBV23-1,TGCGCCAGCAGTCAAAGGGACCGGGATCAGCCCCAGCATTTT,CASSQRDRDQPQHF
.,.,TRBJ2-7,TRBV28,TGTGCCAGCAGTTCGCTTTCCTACGAGCAGTACTTC,CASSSLSYEQYF
.,.,TRBJ2-4,TRBV4-3,TGCGCCAGCAGCCAACCGGACAAGACCACCGGGGATATTCAGTACTTC,CASSQPDKTTGDIQYF
.,.,TRBJ2-7,TRBV20-1,TGCAGTGCTGGCTGGGAGCGGCCCGGGGACTTC,CSAGWERPGDF
once,TRBD1,TRBJ2-3,TRBV10-3,TGTGCCACAGGGACAGGGAAGGGAAATACGCAGTATTTT,CATGTGKGNTQYF
once,TRBD2,TRBJ2-5,TRBV9,TGTGCCAGCAGCGTAGTAGGGGAGGGAGAGACCCAGTACTTC,CASSVVGEGETQYF
.,TRBD1,TRBJ1-2,TRBV6-4,TGTGCCAGCAGTCCCGGACAGGGTGGCTATGGCTACACCTTC,CASSPGQGGYGYTF
.,.,TRBJ2-3,TRBV10-3,TGTGCCACTGGGACACGGCTAAGCACAGATACGCAGTATTTT,CATGTRLSTDTQYF
.,.,TRBJ1-5,TRBV28,TGTGCCAGCAGGTCCACAGAACATTATCAGCCCCAGCATTTT,CASRSTEHYQPQHF
.,TRBD2,TRBJ2-1,TRBV12-5,TGTGCTAGTGGTTTGATGTCCCCAACTAGCGGTTTTTACAATGAGCAGTTCTTC,CASGLMSPTSGFYNEQFF
.,.,TRBJ2-3,TRBV12-5,TGTGCTAGTGCCTTGGGGGTCCCCACAGATACGCAGTATTTT,CASALGVPTDTQYF
.,.,TRBJ2-1,TRBV4-3,TGCGCCAGCAGCCAAGTACGAGATGAGCAGTTCTTC,CASSQVRDEQFF
.,.,TRBJ1-3,TRBV15,TGTGCCACCAGCAGTAATCTGGGAAACACCATATATTTT,CATSSNLGNTIYF
.,TRBD2,TRBJ2-7,TRBV5-4,TGTGCCAGCACCAGCGGGGGGGATGAGCAGTACTTC,CASTSGGDEQYF
.,.,TRBJ1-1,TRBV5-5,TGTGCCAGCAGCAGCGTATTGGGGGAAACTGAAGCTTTCTTT,CASSSVLGETEAFF
.,.,TRBJ2-3,TRBV15,TGTGCCACCAGCAGAGATCCCTGGTCGTGGGGGGCAGGGACTAGCACAGATACGCAGTATTTT,CATSRDPWSWGAGTSTDTQYF
once,TRBD1,TRBJ2-7,TRBV7-2,TGTGCCAGCAGCCCCAGGGGGCCGCCGGTGAACGAGCAGTACTTC,CASSPRGPPVNEQYF
.,.,TRBJ2-6,TRBV18,TGTGCCAGCTCCCGAACAGACTCTGGGGCCAACGTCCTGACTTTC,CASSRTDSGANVLTF
.,TRBD1,TRBJ1-2,TRBV28,TGTGCCAGCAGTTTAGGGTTCAGGACAGGGGGTAATGGCTACACCTTC,CASSLGFRTGGNGYTF
.,.,TRBJ1-3,TRBV14,TGTGCCAGCAGCCAAGGAGTTTCTGGAAACACCATATATTTT,CASSQGVSGNTIYF
.,.,TRBJ2-3,TRBV7-2,TGTGCCAGCATGGGGGGACTTAGCACAGATACGCAGTATTTT,CASMGGLSTDTQYF
once,TRBD2,TRBJ2-7,TRBV27,TGTGCCAGCAGTCAAATGGCGGGAGGGCCTTCCTACGAGCAGTACTTC,CASSQMAGGPSYEQYF
.,TRBD2,TRBJ2-7,TRBV19,TGTGCCAGTAGCCGGGCAGGGCTAGCGGGAAACGAGCAGTACTTC,CASSRAGLAGNEQYF
.,TRBD2,TRBJ2-7,TRBV10-3,TGTGCCATCAGTGACGAAACCGGACGGGGGGTATTGGACGAGCAGTACTTC,CAISDETGRGVLDEQYF
once,TRBD1,TRBJ2-1,TRBV27,TGTGCCAGCAGATCCACAGGGGCGATAGGTGGCTACAATGAGCAGTTCTTC,CASRSTGAIGGYNEQFF
.,TRBD1,TRBJ2-7,TRBV9,TGTGCCAGCAGCCGTACAGGGGTAAGCTCCTACGAGCAGTACTTC,CASSRTGVSSYEQYF
.,TRBD2,TRBJ2-1,TRBV10-1,TGCGCCAGCAGTGAGAGGCTAGCGGAGTCCTACAATGAGCAGTTCTTC,CASSERLAESYNEQFF
.,.,TRBJ2-1,TRBV5-1,TGCGCCAGCACCCTGTTAGGGACTGGTAATGAGCAGTTCTTC,CASTLLGTGNEQFF
.,TRBD2,TRBJ2-5,TRBV5-1,TGCGCCAGCCGAGACCTAGCGGGAGATGGAGAGACCCAGTACTTC,CASRDLAGDGETQYF
.,.,TRBJ1-5,TRBV2,TGTGCCAGCAGTGAGGGCAGGGACCAGCCCCAGCATTTT,CASSEGRDQPQHF
.,.,TRBJ1-6,TRBV30,TGTGCCTGGAGTCAACAGACTAATTCACCCCTCCACTTT,CAWSQQTNSPLHF
.,.,TRBJ2-1,TRBV5-1,TGCGCCAGCAGCTTGGCGGGCGGCCGCTCCTACAATGAGCAGTTCTTC,CASSLAGGRSYNEQFF
.,TRBD2,TRBJ2-3,TRBV5-1,TGCGCCAGCAGCTTAGCGGGATTGGGCACAGATACGCAGTATTTT,CASSLAGLGTDTQYF
.,TRBD2,TRBJ2-1,TRBV28,TGTGCCAGCAGTTTGCGGGGGGGCAGGGGACTAGCGGGACTACCCCATGAGCAGTTCTTC,CASSLRGGRGLAGLPHEQFF
.,TRBD1,TRBJ1-2,TRBV7-6,TGTGCCAGCAGCTTAGTTGGGACAGGGGGAGGCGGCTACACCTTC,CASSLVGTGGGGYTF
.,TRBD2,TRBJ2-1,TRBV27,TGTGCCAGCAGTCCGTATGCTCTTCTAGCGGGTTCTAATGAGCAGTTCTTC,CASSPYALLAGSNEQFF
.,.,TRBJ1-4,TRBV25-1,TGTGCCAGCAGTGAACCGGCGGGTTCTGGGGAAAAACTGTTTTTT,CASSEPAGSGEKLFF
.,TRBD1,TRBJ2-2,TRBV5-1,TGCGCCAGCAGCTTGGACAGGGGAAACACCGGGGAGCTGTTTTTT,CASSLDRGNTGELFF
.,.,TRBJ2-1,TRBV27,TGTGCCAGCAGCGCCAGGACTACAGGAGAGCAGTTCTTC,CASSARTTGEQFF
.,TRBD2,TRBJ2-3,TRBV5-1,TGCGCCAGCAGTTCCTCCGGGACTAGCGTCACAGATACGCAGTATTTT,CASSSSGTSVTDTQYF
.,.,TRBJ1-1,TRBV18,TGTGCCAGCTCACCCCGCACGGGAGGTGAAGCTTTCTTT,CASSPRTGGEAFF